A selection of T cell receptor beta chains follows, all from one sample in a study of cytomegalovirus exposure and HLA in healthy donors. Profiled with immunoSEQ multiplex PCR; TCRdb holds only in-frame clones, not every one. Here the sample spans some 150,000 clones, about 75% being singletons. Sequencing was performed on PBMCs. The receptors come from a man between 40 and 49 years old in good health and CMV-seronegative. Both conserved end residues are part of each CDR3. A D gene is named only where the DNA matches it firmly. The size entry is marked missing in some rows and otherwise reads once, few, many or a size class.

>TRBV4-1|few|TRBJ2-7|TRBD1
CASSRPIRDSVSKQYF
TGCGCCAGCAGTCGCCCAATCCGGGACAGCGTATCTAAGCAGTACTTC
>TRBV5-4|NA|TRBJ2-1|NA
CASSLGGLAEYNEQFF
TGTGCCAGCAGCTTGGGGGGGCTAGCGGAATACAATGAGCAGTTCTTC
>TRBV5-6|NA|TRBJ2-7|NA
CASSYSGSSYEQYF
TGTGCCAGCAGCTACAGTGGGAGCTCCTACGAGCAGTACTTC
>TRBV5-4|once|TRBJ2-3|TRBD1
CASSLARGTDTQYF
TGTGCCAGCAGCTTGGCCAGGGGGACAGATACGCAGTATTTT
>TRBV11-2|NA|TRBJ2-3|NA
CASSLEAGDTQYF
TGTGCCAGCAGCTTAGAGGCGGGAGATACGCAGTATTTT
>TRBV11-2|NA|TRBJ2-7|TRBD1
CASSSFRQGRSYEQYF
TGTGCCAGCAGCTCCTTCAGACAGGGGAGGTCCTACGAGCAGTACTTC
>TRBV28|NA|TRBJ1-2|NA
CASSSGIYGYTF
TGTGCCAGCAGTTCCGGGATATATGGCTACACCTTC
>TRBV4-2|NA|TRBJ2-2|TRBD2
CASSPEGLAGGLSTGELFF
TGTGCCAGCAGCCCAGAGGGACTAGCGGGGGGGCTGAGCACCGGGGAGCTGTTTTTT
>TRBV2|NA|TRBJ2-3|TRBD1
CASSEQGAGDTQYF
TGTGCCAGCAGTGAGCAGGGGGCCGGAGATACGCAGTATTTT
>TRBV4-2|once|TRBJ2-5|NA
CASSQPDPGETQYF
TGTGCCAGCAGCCAACCCGACCCCGGGGAGACCCAGTACTTC
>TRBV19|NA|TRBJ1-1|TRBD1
CASSSWDSLNTEAFF
TGTGCCAGTAGTTCCTGGGACAGTCTAAACACTGAAGCTTTCTTT
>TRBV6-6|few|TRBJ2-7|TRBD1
CASSRQGISYEQYF
TGTGCCAGCAGTCGACAGGGGATCTCCTACGAGCAGTACTTC
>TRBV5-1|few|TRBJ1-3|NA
CASSLAGYGNTIYF
TGCGCCAGCAGCTTGGCAGGGTACGGAAACACCATATATTTT
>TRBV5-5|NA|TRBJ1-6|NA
CASSLEGQGIGSPLHF
TGTGCCAGCAGCTTAGAAGGGCAGGGGATCGGTTCACCCCTCCACTTT
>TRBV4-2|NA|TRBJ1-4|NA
CASSRGGGGTNEKLFF
TGTGCCAGCAGCCGGGGGGGAGGGGGAACTAATGAAAAACTGTTTTTT
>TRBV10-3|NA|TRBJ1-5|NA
CAIEGRGNQPQHF
TGTGCCATCGAGGGAAGGGGGAATCAGCCCCAGCATTTT
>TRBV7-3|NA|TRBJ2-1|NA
CASSSTGQGSNEQFF
TGTGCCAGCAGCTCAACGGGGCAGGGAAGCAATGAGCAGTTCTTC
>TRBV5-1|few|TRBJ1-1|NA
CASSLWPPNTEAFF
TGCGCCAGCAGCTTGTGGCCACCGAACACTGAAGCTTTCTTT
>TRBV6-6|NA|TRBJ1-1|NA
CASRYTQGLAEAFF
TGTGCCAGCAGATACACCCAGGGTTTAGCTGAAGCTTTCTTT
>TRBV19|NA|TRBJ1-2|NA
CASSIGWRANYGYTF
TGTGCCAGTAGTATTGGGTGGAGAGCTAACTATGGCTACACCTTC